This TCR beta chain comes out of a study of patients and donors after allogeneic stem cell transplantation. TCRdb re-derived calls from the RT-PCR reads in MiXCR, one entry per CDR3 protein. This sample has approximately 160,000 distinct CDR3 sequences; about 29% occur once, and the top ten carry around 3.2%. This CDR3 has 13 residues. V lost 3 bases, J lost 6 bases, and 2 bases stayed unmatched. Germline V gene data show CDR1 as KGHDR and CDR2 as SFDVKD. This clonotype was recorded at least ten times. This TCR was sampled from a human donor who was either an allogeneic HSCT recipient or a stem cell or donor lymphocyte infusion donor (not recorded which). It is not recorded whose cells these are; they may come from a transplant donor. Sequenced sample: blood, either unsorted or a sorted T cell fraction (not recorded which). The chain couples TRBV24-1 to TRBJ1-2; 8 bases line up with TRBD1. The CDR3: CATSDGQGDGYTF. The CDR3 DNA reads as TGTGCCACCAGTGATGGACAGGGAGATGGCTACACCTTC.